The clone carrying this TCR beta chain turned up a few times. Its antigen is not known. V gave up 7 bases and J gave up 0 bases; unmatched junction bases: 5. This CDR3 has 14 amino acids. Germline V gene sequence: CDR1 MNHNY, CDR2 SVGAGI (reference sequence). The sample comes from a study of blood T cells in healthy people across ages. Study outcomes and limitations: Per million T cells, TCR beta diversity dropped about linearly as age rose. Higher naive T cell percentage went strongly together with higher TCR beta diversity.

PCR was performed a second time for about 6 to 12 cycles using a sample-barcoded 5' primer and a J-beta primer mix. TCRdb redid the calling of the 5' RACE reads with MiXCR, one entry per CDR3 protein. The top ten clones hold less than 25% of a sample with more than 650,000 distinct CDR3 sequences, 22% of them seen once. The chain recombines TRBV6-6 with TRBJ1-1, with 7 bases aligning to TRBD1. The sequencing input was blood. This TCR derives from a man between 65 and 85 years old in good health. The CDR3 reads CASTPTGMNTEAFF. Written as DNA, the CDR3 is TGTGCCAGCACCCCGACAGGGATGAACACTGAAGCTTTCTTT.